Following are 11 T cell receptor beta chains from one sample sequenced in a study of CD8+ T cells in alopecia areata. Following extraction, RNA underwent reverse transcription to cDNA, which served as the sequencing template. Produced via immunoSEQ multiplex PCR; TCRdb's table is partial and in-frame only. The sample has about 150,000 clones, about 50% seen once. The source material was CD8+ T cells sorted from blood, sampled at week 0. These receptor sequences come from a human donor with alopecia areata.

This clone was seen a few times. CDR3 sequence: CASSVTGTEYTGELFF. CDR3 DNA: TGTGCCAGCTCCGTTACAGGGACGGAATACACCGGGGAGCTGTTTTTT. The rearrangement links TRBV18 to TRBJ2-2; D possibly corresponds to TRBD1 (6 bases). The CDR3 totals 16 residues. The germline gives CDR1 KGHSH, CDR2 LQKENI. The germline V and J ends were trimmed by 6 bases and 3 bases, with 17 bases remaining between them.

The count of this clone is one. The V gene is TRBV27, the J gene TRBJ1-1, with D unclear. The CDR3 runs to 14 residues. V shed 6 bases and J shed 1 base, with 12 bases lying between them. Germline values: CDR1 MNHEY, CDR2 SMNVEV (reference sequence). Here the CDR3 DNA reads TGTGCCAGCAGCCTAGTCTTCGAGAACACTGAAGCTTTCTTT. Amino acids: CASSLVFENTEAFF.

The rearrangement uses TRBV2 and TRBJ1-2, with TRBD1 identical over 8 bases. Trimming at V came to 7 bases and at J to 5 bases, leaving 3 bases not matched to a gene. The CDR3 length is 12 residues. Germline V gene sequence: CDR1 SNHLY, CDR2 FYNNEI. As DNA, the CDR3 is TGTGCCAGCACCGGGACAGGTTATGGCTACACCTTC. This gives the protein CASTGTGYGYTF.

V gene TRBV29-1 combines with J gene TRBJ2-3, with D maybe TRBD2 (5 bases). CDR3 size: 17 residues. The germline V gene has CDR1 SQVTM and CDR2 ANQGSEA. With 1 base removed from V and 2 bases from J, the gap between germline ends came to 19 bases. The CDR3 DNA reads TGCAGCGTTGAAGGGACTTTAGAACAAGACCCCACAGATACGCAGTATTTT. Its protein product is CSVEGTLEQDPTDTQYF.

The rearrangement uses TRBV15 and TRBJ1-1; 10 nucleotides line up with TRBD1. Germline V gene data show CDR1 as LNHNV and CDR2 as YYDKDF (reference sequence). Germline trimming cut 0 bases from V and 3 bases from J; bases unmatched to any gene: 4. The CDR3 runs to 16 residues. CDR3 DNA: TGTGCCACCAGCAGAGACGGACAGGGGGTTGACACTGAAGCTTTCTTT. This gives the protein CATSRDGQGVDTEAFF.

This clone turned up a few times. The chain has TRBV7-2 and TRBJ2-7; D gene uncertain. The V end was cut by 4 bases, the J end by 4 bases, with 5 bases between. Germline values: CDR1 SGHTA, CDR2 FQGNSA. The CDR3 runs to 11 residues. The CDR3 spells CASSSEYEQYF. Written as DNA, the CDR3 is TGTGCCAGCAGCTCCGAGTACGAGCAGTACTTC.

Worth noting for this clone: Other DNA sequences in the same sample also yield this CDR3. V gene TRBV11-2 combines with J gene TRBJ1-1; D gene ambiguous. Trimming pared 5 bases from V and 0 bases from J, leaving 7 bases between. The CDR3 totals 13 residues. Germline CDR1 reads SGHAT; CDR2 reads FQNNGV. The CDR3 here is CASSLGMNTEAFF. The DNA of the CDR3 is TGTGCCAGCAGCCTCGGCATGAACACTGAAGCTTTCTTT.

This clone was observed many times. The rearrangement joins TRBV6-6 to TRBJ1-5, with 7 bases fitting TRBD1. The ends lost 5 bases at V and 7 bases at J; junction bases unmatched: 11. The germline V gene encodes CDR1 MNHNY and CDR2 SVGAGI (reference sequence). The CDR3 runs to 15 residues. CDR3 bases: TGTGCCAGCAGTACGGACAGGTCCCGGGGACAGCCCCAGCATTTT. Translating it yields CASSTDRSRGQPQHF.

The chain employs TRBV29-1 and TRBJ2-7, with 7 nucleotides matching TRBD1. This CDR3 has 16 amino acids. Germline-derived CDR1 and CDR2 are SQVTM and ANQGSEA. After removal of 7 bases from V and 0 bases from J, the junction contained 15 bases not matched to a gene. The DNA of the CDR3 is TGCAGCGCTAGAATACCGGGACAGACAACCTCCTACGAGCAGTACTTC. Translated: CSARIPGQTTSYEQYF.

Points on this clone: A much larger clone differs by one base, so this may be a read error. The chain links TRBV5-1 to TRBJ2-7, with 8 bases identical to TRBD1. CDR3 size: 13 residues. Trimming took 4 bases from V and 7 from J; bases not matched to a gene: 7. The germline CDR1 and CDR2 sequences are SGHRS and YFSETQ. CDR3 coding DNA: TGCGCCAGCAGCCCAGACAGGGGCAATGAGCAGTACTTC. Its protein product is CASSPDRGNEQYF.

This clone came up a few times. The gene calls are TRBV29-1 and TRBJ1-1; D unclear. The CDR3 is 14 amino acids. Germline V gene lookup returns CDR1 SQVTM and CDR2 ANQGSEA. Trimming pared 1 base from V and 4 bases from J, leaving 13 bases between. The CDR3 here is CSVEGLADTTEAFF. In DNA form, the CDR3 reads TGCAGCGTTGAAGGACTGGCCGATACCACTGAAGCTTTCTTT.